The clone carrying this T cell receptor beta chain was detected a few times. Its antigen remains unknown. The people who gave samples were healthy Caucasians from Russia, aged roughly 6 to 100. Next came a second PCR, run for 7 to 11 cycles, which used a sample-barcoded 5' primer along with a J-beta primer mix. MiXCR was run by TCRdb on the 5' RACE reads, yielding one entry per CDR3 protein. The top ten hold roughly 23% of the sample, which has around 940,000 distinct CDR3 sequences, 51% seen once. This sample stems from a study of blood T cells in healthy people across ages. Broader study findings: It was not known whether donors were CMV positive (a possible confounder of expanded clonotype changes).

This receptor was obtained from a woman aged 55-75 years in good health. The source material was blood.

CDR3 residues: CASSLQPGTGISGANVLTF. As DNA, the CDR3 is TGCGCCAGCAGTCTCCAACCCGGGACAGGGATCTCTGGGGCCAACGTCCTGACTTTC. This sequence joins TRBV23-1 and TRBJ2-6; 9 bases map to TRBD1. Being an ORF, TRBV23-1 has a function that is uncertain. CDR3 length equals 19 residues. Unmatched junction bases numbered 10, after V lost 4 bases and J lost 0 bases.